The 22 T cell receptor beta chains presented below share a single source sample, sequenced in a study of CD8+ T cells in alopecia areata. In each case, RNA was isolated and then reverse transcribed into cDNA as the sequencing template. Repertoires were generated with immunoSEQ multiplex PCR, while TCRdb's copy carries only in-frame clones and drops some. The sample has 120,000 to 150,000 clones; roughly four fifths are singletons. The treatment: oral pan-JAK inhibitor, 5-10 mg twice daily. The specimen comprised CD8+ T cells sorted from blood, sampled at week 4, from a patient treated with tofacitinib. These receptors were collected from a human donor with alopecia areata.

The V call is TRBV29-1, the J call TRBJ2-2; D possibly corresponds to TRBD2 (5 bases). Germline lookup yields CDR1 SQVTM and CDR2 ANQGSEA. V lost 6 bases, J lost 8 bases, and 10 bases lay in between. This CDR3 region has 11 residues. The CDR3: CSVGISGELFF. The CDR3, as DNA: TGCAGCGTCGGGATATCTGGGGAGCTGTTTTTT.

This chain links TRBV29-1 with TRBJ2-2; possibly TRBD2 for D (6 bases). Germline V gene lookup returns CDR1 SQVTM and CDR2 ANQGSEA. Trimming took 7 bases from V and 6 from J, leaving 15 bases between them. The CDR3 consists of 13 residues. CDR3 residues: CSARRERAGELFF. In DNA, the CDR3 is TGCAGCGCCCGCCGCGAGCGGGCCGGGGAGCTGTTTTTT.

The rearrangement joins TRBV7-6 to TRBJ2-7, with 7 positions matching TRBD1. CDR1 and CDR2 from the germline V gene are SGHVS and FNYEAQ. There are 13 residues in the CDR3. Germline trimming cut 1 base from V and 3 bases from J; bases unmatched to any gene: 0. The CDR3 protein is CASSLGDSYEQYF. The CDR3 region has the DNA TGTGCCAGCAGCTTAGGGGACAGCTACGAGCAGTACTTC.

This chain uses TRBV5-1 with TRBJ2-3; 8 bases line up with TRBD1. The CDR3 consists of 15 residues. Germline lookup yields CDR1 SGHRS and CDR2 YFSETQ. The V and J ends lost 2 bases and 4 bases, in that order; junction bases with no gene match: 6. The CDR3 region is CASSFGQGGADTQYF. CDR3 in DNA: TGCGCCAGCAGCTTCGGACAGGGTGGCGCAGATACGCAGTATTTT.

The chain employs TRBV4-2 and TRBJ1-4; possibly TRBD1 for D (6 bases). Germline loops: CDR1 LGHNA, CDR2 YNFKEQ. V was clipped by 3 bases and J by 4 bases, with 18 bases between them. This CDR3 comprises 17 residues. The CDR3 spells CASSQSGTLDLNEKLFF. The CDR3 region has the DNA TGTGCCAGCAGCCAGTCCGGGACACTAGACCTTAATGAAAAACTGTTTTTT.

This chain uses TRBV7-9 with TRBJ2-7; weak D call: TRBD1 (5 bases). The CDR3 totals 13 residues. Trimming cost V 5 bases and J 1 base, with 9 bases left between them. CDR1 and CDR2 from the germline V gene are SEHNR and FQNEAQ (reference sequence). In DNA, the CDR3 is TGTGCCAGCAGCCCGACAGCTTCCTACGAGCAGTACTTC. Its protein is CASSPTASYEQYF. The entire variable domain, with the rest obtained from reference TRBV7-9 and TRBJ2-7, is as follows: DTGVSQNPRHKITKRGQNVTFRCDPISEHNRLYWYRQTLGQGPEFLTYFQNEAQLEKSRLLSDRFSAERPKGSFSTLEIQRTEQGDSAMYLCASSPTASYEQYFGPGTRLTVT.

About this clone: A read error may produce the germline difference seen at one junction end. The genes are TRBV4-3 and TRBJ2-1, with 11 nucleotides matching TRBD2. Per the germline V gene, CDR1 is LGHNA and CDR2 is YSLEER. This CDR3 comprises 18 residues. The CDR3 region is CASSEEGASGGPYNEQFF. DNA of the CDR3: TGCGCCAGCAGCGAAGAGGGGGCTAGCGGGGGGCCCTACAATGAGCAGTTCTTC.

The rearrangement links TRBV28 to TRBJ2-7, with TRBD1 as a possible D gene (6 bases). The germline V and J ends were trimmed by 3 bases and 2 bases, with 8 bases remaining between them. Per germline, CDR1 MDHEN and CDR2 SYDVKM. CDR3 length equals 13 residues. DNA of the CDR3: TGTGCCAGCAGTTTCGGGACACCCTACGAGCAGTACTTC. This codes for CASSFGTPYEQYF.

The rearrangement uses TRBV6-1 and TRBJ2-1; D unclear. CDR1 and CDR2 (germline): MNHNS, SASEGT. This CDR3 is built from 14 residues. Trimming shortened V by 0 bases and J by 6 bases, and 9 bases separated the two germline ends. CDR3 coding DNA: TGTGCCAGCAGTGAAGCGAAAGACTTCAATGAGCAGTTCTTC. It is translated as CASSEAKDFNEQFF.

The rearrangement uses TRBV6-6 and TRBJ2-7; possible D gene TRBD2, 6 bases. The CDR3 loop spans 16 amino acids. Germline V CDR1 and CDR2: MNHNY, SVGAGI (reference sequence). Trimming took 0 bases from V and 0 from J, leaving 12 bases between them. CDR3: CASSYSSGGSSYEQYF. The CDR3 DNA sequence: TGTGCCAGCAGTTACTCGAGTGGGGGGAGCTCCTACGAGCAGTACTTC.

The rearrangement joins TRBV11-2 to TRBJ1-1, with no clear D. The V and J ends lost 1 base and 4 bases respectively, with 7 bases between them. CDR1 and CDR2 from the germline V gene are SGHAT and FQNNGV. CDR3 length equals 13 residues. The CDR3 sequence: CASSLGHGTEAFF. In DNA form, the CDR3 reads TGTGCCAGCAGCTTAGGACATGGCACTGAAGCTTTCTTT.

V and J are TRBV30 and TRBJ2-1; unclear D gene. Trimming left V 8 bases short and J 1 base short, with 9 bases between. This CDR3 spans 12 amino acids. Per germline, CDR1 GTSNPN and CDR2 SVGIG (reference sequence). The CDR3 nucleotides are TGTGCCGGAAGTCAGTCCTACAATGAGCAGTTCTTC. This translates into CAGSQSYNEQFF. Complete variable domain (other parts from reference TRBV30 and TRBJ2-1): SQTIHQWPATLVQPVGSPLSLECTVEGTSNPNLYWYRQAAGRGLQLLFYSVGIGQISSEVPQNLSASRPQDRQFILSSKKLLLSDSGFYLCAGSQSYNEQFFGPGTRLTVL.

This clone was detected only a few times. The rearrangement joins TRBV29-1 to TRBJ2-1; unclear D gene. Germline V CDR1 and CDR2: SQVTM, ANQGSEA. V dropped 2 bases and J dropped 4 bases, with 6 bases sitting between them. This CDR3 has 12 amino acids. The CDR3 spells CSVEKVYNEQFF. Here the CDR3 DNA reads TGCAGCGTTGAAAAGGTATACAATGAGCAGTTCTTC.

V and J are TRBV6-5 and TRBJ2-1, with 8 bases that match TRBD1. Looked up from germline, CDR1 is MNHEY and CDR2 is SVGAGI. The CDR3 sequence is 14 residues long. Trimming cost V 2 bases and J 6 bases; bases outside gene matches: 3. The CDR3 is CASSYRQGINEQFF. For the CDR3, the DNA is TGTGCCAGCAGTTACAGACAGGGGATCAATGAGCAGTTCTTC.

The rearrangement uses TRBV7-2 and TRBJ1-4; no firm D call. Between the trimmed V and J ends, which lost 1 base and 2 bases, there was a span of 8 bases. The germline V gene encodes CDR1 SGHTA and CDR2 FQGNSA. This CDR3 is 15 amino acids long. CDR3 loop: CASSLGTQTNEKLFF. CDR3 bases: TGTGCCAGCAGCTTAGGAACACAGACTAATGAAAAACTGTTTTTT.

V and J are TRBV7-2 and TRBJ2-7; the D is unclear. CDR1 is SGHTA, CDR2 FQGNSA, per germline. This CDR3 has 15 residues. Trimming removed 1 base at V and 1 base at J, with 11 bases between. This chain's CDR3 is CASSLVPGPSYEQYF. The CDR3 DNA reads TGTGCCAGCAGCTTAGTACCCGGACCGTCCTACGAGCAGTACTTC.

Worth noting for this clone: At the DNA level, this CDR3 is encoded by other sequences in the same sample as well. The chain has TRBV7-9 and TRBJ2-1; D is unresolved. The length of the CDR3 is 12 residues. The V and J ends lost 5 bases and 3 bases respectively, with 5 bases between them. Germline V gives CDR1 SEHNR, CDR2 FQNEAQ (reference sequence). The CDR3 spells CASSQSYNEQFF. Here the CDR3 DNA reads TGTGCCAGCAGCCAGAGCTACAATGAGCAGTTCTTC.

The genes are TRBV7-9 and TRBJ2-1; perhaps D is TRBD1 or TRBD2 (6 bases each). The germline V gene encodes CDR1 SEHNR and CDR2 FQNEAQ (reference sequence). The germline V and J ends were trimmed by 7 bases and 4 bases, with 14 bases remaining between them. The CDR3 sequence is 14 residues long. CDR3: CASNAGGRYNEQFF. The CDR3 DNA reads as TGTGCCAGCAACGCCGGGGGCAGGTACAATGAGCAGTTCTTC.

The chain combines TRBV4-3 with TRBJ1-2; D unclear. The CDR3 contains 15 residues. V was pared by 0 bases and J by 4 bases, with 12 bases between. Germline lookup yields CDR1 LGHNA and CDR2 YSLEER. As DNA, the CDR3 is TGCGCCAGCAGCCAAGATCCGATGCAATCCTATGGCTACACCTTC. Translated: CASSQDPMQSYGYTF.

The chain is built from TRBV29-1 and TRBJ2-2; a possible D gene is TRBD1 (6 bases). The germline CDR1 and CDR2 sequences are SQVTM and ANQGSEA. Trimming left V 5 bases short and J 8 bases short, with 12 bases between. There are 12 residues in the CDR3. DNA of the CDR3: TGCAGCGTTCACAGGGTTTCAGGGGAGCTGTTTTTT. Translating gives CSVHRVSGELFF.

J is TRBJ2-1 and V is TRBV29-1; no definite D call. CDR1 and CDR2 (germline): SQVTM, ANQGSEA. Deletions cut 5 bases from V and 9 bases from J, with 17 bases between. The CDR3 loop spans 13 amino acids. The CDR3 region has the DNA TGCAGCGTTACCTACGAGACGCCAATTGAGCAGTTCTTC. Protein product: CSVTYETPIEQFF.

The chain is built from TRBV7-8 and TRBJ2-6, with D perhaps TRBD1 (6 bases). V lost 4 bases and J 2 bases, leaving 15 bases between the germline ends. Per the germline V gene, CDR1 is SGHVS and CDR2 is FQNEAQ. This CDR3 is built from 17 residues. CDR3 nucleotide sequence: TGTGCCAGCAGCTCCCAGGGGAGTCAGCCTGGGGCCAACGTCCTGACTTTC. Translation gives CASSSQGSQPGANVLTF.